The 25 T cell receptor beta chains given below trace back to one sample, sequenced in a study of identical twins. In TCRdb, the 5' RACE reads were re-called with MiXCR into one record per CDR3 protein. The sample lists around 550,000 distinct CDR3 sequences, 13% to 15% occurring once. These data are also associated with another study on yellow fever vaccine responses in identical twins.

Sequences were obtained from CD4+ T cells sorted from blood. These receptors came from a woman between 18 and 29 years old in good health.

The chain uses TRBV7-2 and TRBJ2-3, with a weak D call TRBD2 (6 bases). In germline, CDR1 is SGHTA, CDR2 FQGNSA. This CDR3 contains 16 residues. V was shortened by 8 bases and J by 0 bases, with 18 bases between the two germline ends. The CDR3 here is CASGFPRGSSTDTQYF. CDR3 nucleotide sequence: TGTGCCAGCGGATTTCCACGGGGGAGCAGCACAGATACGCAGTATTTT.

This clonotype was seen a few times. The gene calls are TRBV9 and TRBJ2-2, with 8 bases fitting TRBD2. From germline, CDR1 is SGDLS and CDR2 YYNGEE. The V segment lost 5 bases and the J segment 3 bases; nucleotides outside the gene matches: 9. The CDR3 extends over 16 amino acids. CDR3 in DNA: TGTGCCAGCAGACCCCCGGGACTAGAGTACACCGGGGAGCTGTTTTTT. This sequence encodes CASRPPGLEYTGELFF.

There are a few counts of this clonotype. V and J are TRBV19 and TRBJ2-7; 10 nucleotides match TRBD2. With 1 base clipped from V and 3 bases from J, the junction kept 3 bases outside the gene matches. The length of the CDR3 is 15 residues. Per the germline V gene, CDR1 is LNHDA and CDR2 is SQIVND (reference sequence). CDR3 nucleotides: TGTGCCAGTAGTATAGGGACTAGCGGATTCTACGAGCAGTACTTC. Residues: CASSIGTSGFYEQYF. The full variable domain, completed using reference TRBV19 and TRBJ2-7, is DGGITQSPKYLFRKEGQNVTLSCEQNLNHDAMYWYRQDPGQGLRLIYYSQIVNDFQKGDIAEGYSVSREKKESFPLTVTSAQKNPTAFYLCASSIGTSGFYEQYFGPGTRLTVT.

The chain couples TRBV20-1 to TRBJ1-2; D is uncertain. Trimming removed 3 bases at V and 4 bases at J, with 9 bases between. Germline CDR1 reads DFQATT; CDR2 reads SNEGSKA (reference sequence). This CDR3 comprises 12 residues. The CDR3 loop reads CSASTDRYGYTF. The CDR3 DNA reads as TGCAGTGCTAGTACAGATCGCTATGGCTACACCTTC.

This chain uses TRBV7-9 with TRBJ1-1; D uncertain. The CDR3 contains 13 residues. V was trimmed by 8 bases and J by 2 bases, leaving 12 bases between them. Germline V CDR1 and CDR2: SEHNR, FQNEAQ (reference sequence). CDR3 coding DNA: TGTGCCAGCCTAACCCTGGGAAACACTGAAGCTTTCTTT. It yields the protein CASLTLGNTEAFF.

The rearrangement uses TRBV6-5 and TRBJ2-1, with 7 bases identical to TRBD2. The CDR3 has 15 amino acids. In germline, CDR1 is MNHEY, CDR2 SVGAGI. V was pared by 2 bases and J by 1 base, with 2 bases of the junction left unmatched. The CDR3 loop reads CASSYGAGSYNEQFF. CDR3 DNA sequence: TGTGCCAGCAGTTACGGAGCGGGATCCTACAATGAGCAGTTCTTC.

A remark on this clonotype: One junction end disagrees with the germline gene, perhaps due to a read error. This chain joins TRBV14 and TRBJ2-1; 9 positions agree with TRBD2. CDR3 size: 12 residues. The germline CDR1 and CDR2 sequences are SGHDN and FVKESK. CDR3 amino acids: CASSQMRTSEVF. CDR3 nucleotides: TGTGCCAGCAGCCAAATGAGGACTAGCGAGGTCTTC. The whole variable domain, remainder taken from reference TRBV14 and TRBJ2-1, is EAGVTQFPSHSVIEKGQTVTLRCDPISGHDNLYWYRRVMGKEIKFLLHFVKESKQDESGMPNNRFLAERTGGTYSTLKVQPAELEDSGVYFCASSQMRTSEVFGPGTRLTVL.

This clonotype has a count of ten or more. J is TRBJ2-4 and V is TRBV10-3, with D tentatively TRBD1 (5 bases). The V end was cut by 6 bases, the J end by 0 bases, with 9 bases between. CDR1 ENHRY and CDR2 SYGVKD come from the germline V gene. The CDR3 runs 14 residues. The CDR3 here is CAIRDSVAKNIQYF. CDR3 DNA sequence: TGTGCCATCAGAGACAGTGTAGCCAAAAACATTCAGTACTTC.

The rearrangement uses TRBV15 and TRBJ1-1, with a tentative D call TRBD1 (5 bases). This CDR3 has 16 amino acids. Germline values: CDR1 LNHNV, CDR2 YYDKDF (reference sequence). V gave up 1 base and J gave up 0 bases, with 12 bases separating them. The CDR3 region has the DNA TGTGCCACCAGCAGAGGGGGGTTGACCTTGAACACTGAAGCTTTCTTT. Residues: CATSRGGLTLNTEAFF.

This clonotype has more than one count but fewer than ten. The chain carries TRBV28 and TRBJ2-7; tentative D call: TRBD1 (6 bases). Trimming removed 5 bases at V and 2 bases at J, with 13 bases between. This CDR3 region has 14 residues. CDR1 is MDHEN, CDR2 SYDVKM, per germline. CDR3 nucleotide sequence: TGTGCCAGCAGTACCGGGACAAGGGCCTACGAGCAGTACGTC. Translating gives CASSTGTRAYEQYV.

The CDR3, as DNA: TGCAGTGCTCGTCTGACAGGGGGTAGGGAGACCCAGTACTTC. Translation gives CSARLTGGRETQYF. This sequence joins TRBV20-1 and TRBJ2-5; 9 positions agree with TRBD1. The CDR3 has 14 residues. Unmatched junction bases numbered 9, after V lost 5 bases and J lost 5 bases. Germline V gene sequence: CDR1 DFQATT, CDR2 SNEGSKA (reference sequence).

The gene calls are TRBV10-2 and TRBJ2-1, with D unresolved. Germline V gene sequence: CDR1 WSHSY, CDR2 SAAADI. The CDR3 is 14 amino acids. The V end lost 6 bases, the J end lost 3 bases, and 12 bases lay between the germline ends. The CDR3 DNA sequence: TGCGCCAGCAGGGAAGGGTTGGGCTACAATGAGCAGTTCTTC. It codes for CASREGLGYNEQFF.

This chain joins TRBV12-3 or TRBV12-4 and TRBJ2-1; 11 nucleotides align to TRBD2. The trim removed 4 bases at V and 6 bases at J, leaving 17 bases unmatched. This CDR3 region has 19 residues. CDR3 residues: CASSSLVLAGVYLGNEQFF. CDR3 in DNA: TGTGCCAGCAGTTCGCTCGTACTAGCGGGAGTTTATTTGGGCAATGAGCAGTTCTTC.

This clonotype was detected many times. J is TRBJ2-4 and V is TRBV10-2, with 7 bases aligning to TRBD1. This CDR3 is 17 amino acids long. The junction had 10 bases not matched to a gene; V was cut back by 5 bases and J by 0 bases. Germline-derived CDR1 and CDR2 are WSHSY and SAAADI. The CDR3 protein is CASSQGVRKLAKNIQYF. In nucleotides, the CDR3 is TGCGCCAGCAGTCAGGGGGTTCGGAAACTAGCCAAAAACATTCAGTACTTC.

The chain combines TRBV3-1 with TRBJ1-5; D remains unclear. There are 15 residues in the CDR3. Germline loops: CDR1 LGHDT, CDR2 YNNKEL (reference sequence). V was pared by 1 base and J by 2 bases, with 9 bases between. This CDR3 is CASSQGLVGNQPQHF. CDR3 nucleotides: TGTGCCAGCAGCCAAGGGTTAGTAGGCAATCAGCCCCAGCATTTT.

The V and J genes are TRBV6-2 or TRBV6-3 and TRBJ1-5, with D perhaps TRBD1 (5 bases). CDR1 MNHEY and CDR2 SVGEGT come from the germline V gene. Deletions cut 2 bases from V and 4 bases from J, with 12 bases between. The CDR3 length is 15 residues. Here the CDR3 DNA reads TGTGCCAGCAGTTACGGTCTCGGGGGAAATCAGCCCCAGCATTTT. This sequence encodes CASSYGLGGNQPQHF.

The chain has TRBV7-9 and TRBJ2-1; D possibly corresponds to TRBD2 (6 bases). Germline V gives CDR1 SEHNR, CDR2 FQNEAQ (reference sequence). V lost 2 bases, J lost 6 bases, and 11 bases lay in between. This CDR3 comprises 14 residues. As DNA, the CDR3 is TGTGCCAGCAGCTTAAGTCTTAGCGGCAATGAGCAGTTCTTC. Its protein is CASSLSLSGNEQFF.

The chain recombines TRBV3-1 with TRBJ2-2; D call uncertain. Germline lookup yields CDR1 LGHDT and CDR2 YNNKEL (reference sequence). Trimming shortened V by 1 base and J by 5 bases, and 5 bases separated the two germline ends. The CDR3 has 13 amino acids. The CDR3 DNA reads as TGTGCCAGCAGCCAAGTACCGACCGGGGAGCTGTTTTTT. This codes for CASSQVPTGELFF.

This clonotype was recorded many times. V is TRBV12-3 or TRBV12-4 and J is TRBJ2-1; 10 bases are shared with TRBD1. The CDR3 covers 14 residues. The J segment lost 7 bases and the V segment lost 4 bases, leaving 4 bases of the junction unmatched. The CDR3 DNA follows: TGTGCCAGCAGTTGGGGGGGACAGGGGAATGAGCAGTTCTTC. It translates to CASSWGGQGNEQFF.

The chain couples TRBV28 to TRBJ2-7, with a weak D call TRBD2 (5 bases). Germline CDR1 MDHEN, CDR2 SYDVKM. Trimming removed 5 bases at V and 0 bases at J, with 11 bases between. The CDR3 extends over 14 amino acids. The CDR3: CASSISATSYEQYF. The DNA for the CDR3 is TGTGCCAGCAGTATTAGCGCTACCTCCTACGAGCAGTACTTC.

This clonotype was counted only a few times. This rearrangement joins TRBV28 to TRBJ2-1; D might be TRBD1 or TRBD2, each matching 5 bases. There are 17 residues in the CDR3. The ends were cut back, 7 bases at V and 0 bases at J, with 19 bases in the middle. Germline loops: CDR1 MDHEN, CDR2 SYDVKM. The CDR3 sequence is CASISPGTGRSYNEQFF. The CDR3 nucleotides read TGTGCCAGCATCTCCCCCGGGACGGGTCGCTCCTACAATGAGCAGTTCTTC.

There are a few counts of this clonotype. As DNA, the CDR3 is TGTGCCAGCAGCTTAATGGTGGGCCAGGGGGGTGAGCAGTTCTTC. It translates to CASSLMVGQGGEQFF. This chain joins TRBV7-3 and TRBJ2-1; tentatively, D is TRBD1 (7 bases). V was clipped by 1 base and J by 9 bases, with 16 bases between them. The CDR3 runs to 15 residues. Germline V lookup: CDR1 SGHTA, CDR2 FQGTGA. Complete variable domain (other parts from reference TRBV7-3 and TRBJ2-1): GAGVSQTPSNKVTEKGKYVELRCDPISGHTALYWYRQSLGQGPEFLIYFQGTGAADDSGLPNDRFFAVRPEGSVSTLKIQRTERGDSAVYLCASSLMVGQGGEQFFGPGTRLTVL.

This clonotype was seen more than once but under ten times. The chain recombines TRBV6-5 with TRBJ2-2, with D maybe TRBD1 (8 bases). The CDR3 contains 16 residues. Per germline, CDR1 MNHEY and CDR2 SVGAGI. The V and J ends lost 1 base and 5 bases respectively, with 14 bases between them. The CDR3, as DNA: TGTGCCAGCAGTTACTTTACAGGGGGAGGGACCGGGGAGCTGTTTTTT. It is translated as CASSYFTGGGTGELFF.

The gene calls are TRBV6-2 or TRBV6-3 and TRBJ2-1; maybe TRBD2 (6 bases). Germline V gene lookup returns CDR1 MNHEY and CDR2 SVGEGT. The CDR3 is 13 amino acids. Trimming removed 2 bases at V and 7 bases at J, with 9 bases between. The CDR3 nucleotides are TGTGCCAGCAGTTACAATAGCGGAAATGAGCAGTTCTTC. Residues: CASSYNSGNEQFF.

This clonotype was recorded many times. The CDR3 DNA reads TGTGCCAGCAGTCTGTATACTGAAGCTTTCTTT. This codes for CASSLYTEAFF. The rearrangement uses TRBV7-9 and TRBJ1-1; D remains unclear. Germline V gives CDR1 SEHNR, CDR2 FQNEAQ (reference sequence). The V end lost 6 bases, the J end lost 5 bases, and 7 bases lay between the germline ends. This CDR3 has 11 residues.